These 20 T cell receptor beta chains were all obtained from the same sample, sequenced in a study of T cells in Graves' hyperthyroidism and ophthalmopathy. Amplification targeted TCR beta CDR3 regions from RNA transcripts. In the first-round RT-PCR of the TCR CDR3, the HTBI primer set was used. TCRdb reanalysed the multiplex PCR reads using MiXCR and keeps one entry per CDR3 protein. Here the sample spans some 300,000 distinct CDR3 sequences, roughly 19% being singletons. Input material: blood. The receptors derive from a man between 45 and 60 years old with Graves' ophthalmopathy.

The chain recombines TRBV20-1 with TRBJ1-1; 8 positions match TRBD1. The CDR3 consists of 13 residues. V shed 5 bases and J 3 bases; nucleotides not matched to a gene: 5. The germline V gene encodes CDR1 DFQATT and CDR2 SNEGSKA (reference sequence). CDR3 amino acids: CSALDRVDTEAFF. The CDR3 nucleotides are TGCAGTGCTTTGGACAGGGTTGACACTGAAGCTTTCTTT.

This chain uses TRBV19 with TRBJ2-7; unclear D gene. Trimming shortened V by 0 bases and J by 1 base, and 10 bases separated the two germline ends. Germline V gives CDR1 LNHDA, CDR2 SQIVND (reference sequence). The CDR3 is 15 amino acids. CDR3 amino acids: CASSIDGRFSYEQYF. CDR3 bases: TGTGCCAGTAGTATAGATGGGCGATTTTCCTACGAGCAGTACTTC.

In its sample, this clonotype was seen many times. This chain connects TRBV7-3 to TRBJ2-1, with 11 bases fitting TRBD2. This CDR3 contains 15 residues. Trimming at V came to 2 bases and at J to 7 bases, leaving 4 bases not matched to a gene. Per the germline V gene, CDR1 is SGHTA and CDR2 is FQGTGA. CDR3 protein: CASSLLAGGPNEQFF. CDR3 sequence (DNA): TGTGCCAGCAGCTTATTAGCGGGAGGGCCTAATGAGCAGTTCTTC.

In its sample, this clonotype was seen a few times. For the CDR3, the DNA is TGCGCCAGCAGCTTGGAACGGGTAACGGGGGAGCTGTTTTTT. Encoded protein: CASSLERVTGELFF. The genes are TRBV5-1 and TRBJ2-2; D not resolved. The germline V and J ends were trimmed by 0 bases and 8 bases, with 11 bases remaining between them. The CDR3 length is 14 residues. Germline V lookup: CDR1 SGHRS, CDR2 YFSETQ.

This clonotype was observed at least ten times. This sequence joins TRBV7-2 and TRBJ2-2; D possibly matches TRBD1 or TRBD2 (6 bases each). The CDR3 covers 15 residues. Germline V gene lookup returns CDR1 SGHTA and CDR2 FQGNSA. Deletions cut 6 bases from V and 6 bases from J, with 17 bases between. The CDR3 is CASRRGQTISGELFF. The CDR3 region has the DNA TGTGCCAGCAGGCGGGGACAAACTATATCCGGGGAGCTGTTTTTT.

This clonotype is labeled medium-sized. The chain joins TRBV2 to TRBJ2-1, with TRBD1 identical over 8 bases. Per germline, CDR1 SNHLY and CDR2 FYNNEI. Trimming took 10 bases from V and 0 from J; bases not matched to a gene: 8. The CDR3 sequence is 15 residues long. The CDR3 nucleotides are TGTGCCACCGAAGCAGGGGGCCTCTCCTACAATGAGCAGTTCTTC. Protein sequence: CATEAGGLSYNEQFF.

This clonotype has ten or more counts. The chain links TRBV12-3 or TRBV12-4 to TRBJ2-3; D call uncertain. The V end lost 1 base, the J end lost 0 bases, and 8 bases lay between the germline ends. The CDR3 has 15 amino acids. This CDR3 is CASSLGSSSTDTQYF. The DNA of the CDR3 is TGTGCCAGCAGTTTAGGCAGTTCTAGCACAGATACGCAGTATTTT.

This clonotype was seen repeatedly, ten times or more. This chain uses TRBV30 with TRBJ2-3; D ambiguous. V was shortened by 4 bases and J by 2 bases, with 4 bases between the two germline ends. The CDR3 runs to 11 residues. The germline gives CDR1 GTSNPN, CDR2 SVGIG (reference sequence). CDR3 region: CAWTYTDTQYF. The CDR3 nucleotides read TGTGCCTGGACTTACACAGATACGCAGTATTTT.

This clonotype was found a few times. J is TRBJ2-1 and V is TRBV5-1, with D possibly TRBD2 on 6 matching bases. The germline V gene has CDR1 SGHRS and CDR2 YFSETQ. The CDR3 extends over 15 amino acids. The ends were cut back, 4 bases at V and 7 bases at J, with 18 bases in the middle. Here the CDR3 DNA reads TGCGCCAGCAGCCCTCAACCAGGAGGGACGAATGAGCAGTTCTTC. It encodes CASSPQPGGTNEQFF. The full variable domain, rest sourced from reference TRBV5-1 and TRBJ2-1, is KAGVTQTPRYLIKTRGQQVTLSCSPISGHRSVSWYQQTPGQGLQFLFEYFSETQRNKGNFPGRFSGRQFSNSRSEMNVSTLELGDSALYLCASSPQPGGTNEQFFGPGTRLTVL.

This clonotype was seen a handful of times. This chain uses TRBV9 with TRBJ1-1; D unclear. The CDR3 covers 15 residues. Germline CDR1 is SGDLS and CDR2 is YYNGEE. Trimming cost V 0 bases and J 0 bases, with 9 bases left between them. This CDR3 reads CASSVDLRMNTEAFF. The CDR3 DNA follows: TGTGCCAGCAGCGTAGACCTTCGCATGAACACTGAAGCTTTCTTT. Based on the CDR3 plus reference TRBV9 and TRBJ1-1, the full variable domain is DSGVTQTPKHLITATGQRVTLRCSPRSGDLSVYWYQQSLDQGLQFLIQYYNGEERAKGNILERFSAQQFPDLHSELNLSSLELGDSALYFCASSVDLRMNTEAFFGQGTRLTVV.

This chain connects TRBV24-1 to TRBJ2-3; 8 bases match TRBD2. This CDR3 has 16 amino acids. V lost 4 bases to trimming and J lost 0 bases; unmatched junction nucleotides: 5. Germline CDR1 reads KGHDR; CDR2 reads SFDVKD. The chain's CDR3 is CATSDPSGSSTDTQYF. The CDR3 DNA reads as TGTGCCACCAGTGACCCCAGCGGGAGTAGCACAGATACGCAGTATTTT.

The chain links TRBV7-2 to TRBJ1-1, with D unclear. CDR3 size: 13 residues. V shed 5 bases and J shed 2 bases, with 9 bases lying between them. The germline CDR1 and CDR2 sequences are SGHTA and FQGNSA. CDR3 loop: CASSRQENTEAFF. The CDR3 DNA sequence: TGTGCCAGCAGCAGGCAGGAAAACACTGAAGCTTTCTTT.

This chain links TRBV20-1 with TRBJ2-1; D is perhaps TRBD1 or TRBD2 (5 bases each). The CDR3 length is 15 residues. CDR1 DFQATT and CDR2 SNEGSKA come from the germline V gene (reference sequence). The V end was cut by 0 bases, the J end by 2 bases, with 11 bases between. The CDR3 is CSAREGPEPYNEQFF. DNA of the CDR3: TGCAGTGCTAGAGAGGGACCCGAACCCTACAATGAGCAGTTCTTC.

This clonotype came up a few times. The rearrangement joins TRBV3-1 to TRBJ2-7; TRBD2 agrees at 7 bases. V was pared by 4 bases and J by 3 bases, with 6 bases of the junction left unmatched. CDR3 length: 14 residues. Germline CDR1 LGHDT, CDR2 YNNKEL (reference sequence). CDR3 amino acids: CASSPSPGGYEQYF. In DNA, the CDR3 is TGTGCCAGCAGCCCCTCCCCGGGGGGCTACGAGCAGTACTTC.

The chain is built from TRBV15 and TRBJ2-3; unclear D gene. The length of the CDR3 is 17 residues. The V end lost 0 bases, the J end lost 2 bases, and 15 bases lay between the germline ends. CDR1 LNHNV and CDR2 YYDKDF come from the germline V gene (reference sequence). CDR3 bases: TGTGCCACCAGCAGAGATCGGTCCTTGTGGACCACAGATACGCAGTATTTT. Translation gives CATSRDRSLWTTDTQYF.

This clonotype occurred many times. The CDR3: CASSQEGGLAGVWSYNEQFF. The CDR3 DNA sequence: TGTGCCAGCAGCCAAGAGGGGGGCCTAGCGGGAGTGTGGTCCTACAATGAGCAGTTCTTC. The chain has TRBV14 and TRBJ2-1; 10 bases are a match to TRBD2. V lost 0 bases to trimming and J lost 1 base; unmatched junction nucleotides: 12. CDR1 and CDR2 from the germline V gene are SGHDN and FVKESK. There are 20 residues in the CDR3.

This clonotype was recorded at least ten times. The V gene is TRBV18, the J gene TRBJ2-5; perhaps D is TRBD1 or TRBD2 (5 bases each). Germline V gene sequence: CDR1 KGHSH, CDR2 LQKENI. The germline V and J ends were trimmed by 6 bases and 5 bases, with 16 bases remaining between them. There are 14 residues in the CDR3. CDR3 DNA sequence: TGTGCCAGCTCGAGGGGACGATCCGGGGAGACCCAGTACTTC. Encoded protein: CASSRGRSGETQYF.

This clonotype occurred a few times. The chain recombines TRBV6-1 with TRBJ1-5; D is unclear. Between the trimmed V and J ends, which lost 6 bases and 8 bases, there was a span of 14 bases. The CDR3 covers 13 residues. Germline CDR1 reads MNHNS; CDR2 reads SASEGT. DNA of the CDR3: TGTGCCAGCAGGGAACAGTTGGACGAGCCCCAGCATTTT. Its translation is CASREQLDEPQHF.

The chain employs TRBV6-5 and TRBJ2-6; D might be TRBD1 or TRBD2, each matching 5 bases. From germline, CDR1 is MNHEY and CDR2 SVGAGI. The ends were cut back, 1 base at V and 0 bases at J, with 7 bases in the middle. The CDR3 contains 16 residues. CDR3 in amino acids: CASSYFGTSGANVLTF. The CDR3 coding sequence is TGTGCCAGCAGTTACTTCGGGACCTCTGGGGCCAACGTCCTGACTTTC.

The chain recombines TRBV19 with TRBJ2-5; D unclear. The CDR3 covers 14 residues. The V gene's germline CDR1 is LNHDA and CDR2 SQIVND (reference sequence). Trimming cost V 5 bases and J 2 bases, with 12 bases left between them. The CDR3 DNA sequence: TGTGCCAGTAGTCGGGCGGCAAATCAAGAGACCCAGTACTTC. As protein: CASSRAANQETQYF. Supplemented by reference TRBV19 and TRBJ2-5, the full variable domain reads DGGITQSPKYLFRKEGQNVTLSCEQNLNHDAMYWYRQDPGQGLRLIYYSQIVNDFQKGDIAEGYSVSREKKESFPLTVTSAQKNPTAFYLCASSRAANQETQYFGPGTRLLVL.